The next 16 T cell receptor beta chains were all read from a single sample in a study of OX40 agonist ivuxolimab in advanced cancers. The protocol was immunoSEQ multiplex PCR, while the TCRdb copy is restricted to in-frame clones and leaves out a portion. The sample records roughly 110,000 clones, under 95% being singletons. The sequenced sample was CD4+ or CD8+ T cells sorted from blood, obtained in a trial of the OX40 agonist ivuxolimab. The receptors here all came from an adult with an advanced solid tumor such as melanoma, head and neck, liver or kidney cancer.

The chain carries TRBV5-1 and TRBJ1-1; 7 positions agree with TRBD1. The V segment lost 4 bases and the J segment 4 bases; nucleotides outside the gene matches: 7. This CDR3 contains 14 residues. From germline, CDR1 is SGHRS and CDR2 YFSETQ. CDR3 sequence: CASSHSRQGTEAFF. The CDR3 DNA is TGCGCCAGCAGCCATTCAAGACAGGGCACTGAAGCTTTCTTT.

This clone was counted once. The rearrangement links TRBV5-5 to TRBJ1-4; 8 nucleotides line up with TRBD1. Trimming took 2 bases from V and 4 from J; bases not matched to a gene: 7. The CDR3 length is 16 residues. Germline V gene data show CDR1 as SGHKS and CDR2 as YYEKEE (reference sequence). The CDR3 reads CASSLSDRGGNEKLFF. The CDR3, as DNA: TGTGCCAGCAGCTTAAGCGACAGGGGTGGTAATGAAAAACTGTTTTTT.

The V and J genes are TRBV9 and TRBJ2-7; D unclear. This CDR3 comprises 17 residues. Germline V gives CDR1 SGDLS, CDR2 YYNGEE. V dropped 0 bases and J dropped 0 bases, with 16 bases sitting between them. CDR3 sequence reads: CASSVGPGPTSSYEQYF. CDR3 sequence (DNA): TGTGCCAGCAGCGTAGGCCCTGGACCCACCAGCTCCTACGAGCAGTACTTC.

V and J are TRBV28 and TRBJ2-1; D is tentatively TRBD1 or TRBD2 (5 bases each). V lost 3 bases and J 6 bases, leaving 15 bases between the germline ends. The germline gives CDR1 MDHEN, CDR2 SYDVKM. The CDR3 extends over 15 amino acids. In nucleotides, the CDR3 is TGTGCCAGCAGTTTGGGCGGCCTGAGGGGCAATGAGCAGTTCTTC. Amino acid sequence: CASSLGGLRGNEQFF.

J is TRBJ1-5 and V is TRBV19; D gene uncertain. V was trimmed by 1 base and J by 0 bases, leaving 10 bases between them. The CDR3 totals 16 residues. Per the germline V gene, CDR1 is LNHDA and CDR2 is SQIVND (reference sequence). The CDR3 region has the DNA TGTGCCAGTAGTATAGCCCGGACCTATAGCAATCAGCCCCAGCATTTT. This gives the protein CASSIARTYSNQPQHF.

V is TRBV28 and J is TRBJ1-4, with D perhaps matching TRBD1 (5 bases). V was pared by 10 bases and J by 5 bases, with 17 bases between. Germline V gene data show CDR1 as MDHEN and CDR2 as SYDVKM. The CDR3 covers 14 residues. CDR3 DNA: TGTGCCACCTCCCCGGGGGGGGGAAATGAAAAACTGTTTTTT. This codes for CATSPGGGNEKLFF. Full variable domain (outside the CDR3, taken from reference TRBV28 and TRBJ1-4): DVKVTQSSRYLVKRTGEKVFLECVQDMDHENMFWYRQDPGLGLRLIYFSYDVKMKEKGDIPEGYSVSREKKERFSLILESASTNQTSMYLCATSPGGGNEKLFFGSGTQLSVL.

The chain recombines TRBV5-4 with TRBJ2-5; TRBD1 matches at 8 bases. V dropped 3 bases and J dropped 2; count of bases not matched to a gene: 3. Looked up from germline, CDR1 is SGHNT and CDR2 is YYREEE (reference sequence). The CDR3 spans 14 residues. CDR3 bases: TGTGCCAGCAGCTGGGACAGGCTACAAGAGACCCAGTACTTC. Protein product: CASSWDRLQETQYF. Variable domain in full (rest from reference TRBV5-4 and TRBJ2-5): ETGVTQSPTHLIKTRGQQVTLRCSSQSGHNTVSWYQQALGQGPQFIFQYYREEENGRGNFPPRFSGLQFPNYSSELNVNALELDDSALYLCASSWDRLQETQYFGPGTRLLVL.

This clone was detected a few times. The J gene is TRBJ1-5, the V gene TRBV27; D ambiguous. V was cut by 0 bases and J by 7 bases, with 19 bases left in between. This CDR3 region has 17 residues. Germline lookup yields CDR1 MNHEY and CDR2 SMNVEV (reference sequence). In DNA form, the CDR3 reads TGTGCCAGCAGTTTATCGGTCGGCGGGAGTGTTGGCCAGCCCCAGCATTTT. Amino acid sequence: CASSLSVGGSVGQPQHF.

This chain joins TRBV4-2 and TRBJ2-1; weak D call: TRBD2 (6 bases). CDR3 length: 17 residues. V lost 1 base and J 0 bases, leaving 13 bases between the germline ends. Germline CDR1 is LGHNA and CDR2 is YNFKEQ. CDR3 loop: CASSQVYGRSSYNEQFF. DNA of the CDR3: TGTGCCAGCAGCCAAGTCTATGGGAGGAGCTCCTACAATGAGCAGTTCTTC.

The J gene is TRBJ2-2, the V gene TRBV28; D is uncertain. V was shortened by 5 bases and J by 3 bases, with 4 bases between the two germline ends. The CDR3 contains 12 residues. Germline CDR1 MDHEN, CDR2 SYDVKM. The CDR3 region has the DNA TGTGCCAGCAGTGGGGACACCGGGGAGCTGTTTTTT. Protein: CASSGDTGELFF.

The chain is built from TRBV28 and TRBJ1-2; unclear D gene. V lost 7 bases, J lost 0 bases, and 12 bases lay in between. The germline CDR1 and CDR2 sequences are MDHEN and SYDVKM. The CDR3 consists of 14 residues. CDR3 residues: CASTVGGANYGYTF. The CDR3 region has the DNA TGTGCCAGCACGGTGGGTGGGGCTAACTATGGCTACACCTTC.

CDR3 protein: CATGPITDTQYF. DNA of the CDR3: TGTGCCACCGGGCCGATTACTGATACGCAGTATTTT. The chain combines TRBV7-3 with TRBJ2-3, with no clear D. The ends were cut back, 10 bases at V and 6 bases at J, with 14 bases in the middle. Germline V gene lookup returns CDR1 SGHTA and CDR2 FQGTGA. The CDR3 runs 12 residues.

This chain uses TRBV7-2 with TRBJ2-3, with D tentatively TRBD1 (5 bases). The V gene lost 4 bases and the J gene lost 0 bases, with 8 bases spanning the gap. Germline CDR1 is SGHTA and CDR2 is FQGNSA. The CDR3 loop spans 14 amino acids. The CDR3 here is CASSSGPSTDTQYF. The CDR3 nucleotides are TGTGCCAGCAGCTCAGGGCCGAGCACAGATACGCAGTATTTT.

This clone came up once. The V gene is TRBV29-1, the J gene TRBJ2-3; TRBD2 agrees at 9 bases. The germline V gene encodes CDR1 SQVTM and CDR2 ANQGSEA. With 1 base clipped from V and 4 bases from J, the junction kept 3 bases outside the gene matches. CDR3 length: 14 amino acids. CDR3 sequence reads: CSVEGVAGADTQYF. DNA of the CDR3: TGCAGCGTTGAAGGAGTAGCGGGAGCAGATACGCAGTATTTT.

The J gene is TRBJ2-7, the V gene TRBV6-6; D might be TRBD1 (6 bases). The CDR3 is 13 amino acids. CDR1 MNHNY and CDR2 SVGAGI come from the germline V gene (reference sequence). V was pared by 5 bases and J by 1 base, with 9 bases between. CDR3 sequence reads: CASSKQGSYEQYF. The CDR3 DNA sequence: TGTGCCAGCAGTAAACAGGGATCCTACGAGCAGTACTTC.

This chain uses TRBV5-4 with TRBJ1-6; D possibly corresponds to TRBD1 (6 bases). The germline V gene encodes CDR1 SGHNT and CDR2 YYREEE (reference sequence). This CDR3 contains 15 residues. V lost 2 bases, J lost 8 bases, and 14 bases lay in between. CDR3 DNA sequence: TGTGCCAGCAGCTTACAGGGTTTGTCTGATTCACCCCTCCACTTT. Its protein product is CASSLQGLSDSPLHF.